This TCR beta chain was identified during a study of identical twins. Findings of the study overall: Memory repertoires showed no such pattern, whereas abundant cord blood beta clonotypes carried fewer insertions.

From the 5' RACE reads, TCRdb called clonotypes with MiXCR, one entry per CDR3 protein. The table lists about 700,000 distinct CDR3 sequences, 8.5% to 9.5% of them singletons. A few counts support this clonotype. Its antigen is unknown. V lost 2 bases and J 0 bases, leaving 8 bases between the germline ends. Germline CDR1 reads MNHEY; CDR2 reads SVGAGI. The CDR3 has 15 residues. This sample was also put to use in a study of yellow fever vaccine responses in identical twins.

Sequenced input: PBMCs. The chain carries TRBV6-5 and TRBJ2-1; weak D call: TRBD2 (5 bases). This sequence was found in a woman aged 18-29 years in good health. The CDR3 loop is CASSYAGNSYNEQFF. Written as DNA, the CDR3 is TGTGCCAGCAGTTACGCCGGGAACTCCTACAATGAGCAGTTCTTC.